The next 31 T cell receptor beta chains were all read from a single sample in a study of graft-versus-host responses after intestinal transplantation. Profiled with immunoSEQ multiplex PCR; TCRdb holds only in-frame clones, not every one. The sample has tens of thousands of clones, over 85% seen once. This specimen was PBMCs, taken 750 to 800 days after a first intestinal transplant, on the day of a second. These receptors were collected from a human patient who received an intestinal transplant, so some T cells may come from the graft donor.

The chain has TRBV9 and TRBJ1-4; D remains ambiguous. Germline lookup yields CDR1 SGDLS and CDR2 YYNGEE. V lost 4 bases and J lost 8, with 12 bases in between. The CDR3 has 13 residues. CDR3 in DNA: TGTGCCAGCAGCCCCTGGTTCGGCGAAAAACTGTTTTTT. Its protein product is CASSPWFGEKLFF. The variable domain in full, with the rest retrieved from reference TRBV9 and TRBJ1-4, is DSGVTQTPKHLITATGQRVTLRCSPRSGDLSVYWYQQSLDQGLQFLIQYYNGEERAKGNILERFSAQQFPDLHSELNLSSLELGDSALYFCASSPWFGEKLFFGSGTQLSVL.

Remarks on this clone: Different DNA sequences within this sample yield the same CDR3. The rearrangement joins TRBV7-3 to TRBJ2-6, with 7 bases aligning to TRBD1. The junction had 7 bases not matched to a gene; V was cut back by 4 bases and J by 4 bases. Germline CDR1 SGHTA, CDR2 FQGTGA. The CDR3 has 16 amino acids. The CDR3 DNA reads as TGTGCCAGCAGCTCACAGGGGCTACTCGGGGCCAACGTCCTGACTTTC. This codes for CASSSQGLLGANVLTF.

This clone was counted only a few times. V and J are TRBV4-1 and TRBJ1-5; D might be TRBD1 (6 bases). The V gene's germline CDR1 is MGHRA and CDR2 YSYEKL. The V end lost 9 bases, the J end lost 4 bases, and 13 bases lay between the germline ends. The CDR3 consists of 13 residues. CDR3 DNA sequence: TGCGCCAGATACAGGGTGCGGAATCAGCCCCAGCATTTT. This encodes CARYRVRNQPQHF.

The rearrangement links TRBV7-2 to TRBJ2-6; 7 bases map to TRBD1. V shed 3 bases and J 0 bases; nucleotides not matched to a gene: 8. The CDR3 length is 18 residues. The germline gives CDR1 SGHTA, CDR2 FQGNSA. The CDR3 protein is CASSFRGLGGSGANVLTF. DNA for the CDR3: TGTGCCAGCAGCTTTAGGGGGCTCGGAGGCTCTGGGGCCAACGTCCTGACTTTC. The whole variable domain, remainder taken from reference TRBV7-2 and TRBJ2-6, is GAGVSQSPSNKVTEKGKDVELRCDPISGHTALYWYRQSLGQGLEFLIYFQGNSAPDKSGLPSDRFSAERTGGSVSTLTIQRTQQEDSAVYLCASSFRGLGGSGANVLTFGAGSRLTVL.

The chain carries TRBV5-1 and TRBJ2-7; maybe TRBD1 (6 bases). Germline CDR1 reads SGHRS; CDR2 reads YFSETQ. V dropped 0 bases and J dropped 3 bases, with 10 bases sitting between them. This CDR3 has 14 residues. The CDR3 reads CASSLEGENYEQYF. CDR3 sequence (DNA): TGCGCCAGCAGCTTGGAGGGGGAAAACTACGAGCAGTACTTC.

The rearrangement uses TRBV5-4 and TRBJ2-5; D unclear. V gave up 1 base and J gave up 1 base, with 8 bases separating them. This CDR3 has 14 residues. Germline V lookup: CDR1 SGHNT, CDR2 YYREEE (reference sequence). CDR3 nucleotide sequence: TGTGCCAGCAGCTTGTTGCAGGCCCAAGAGACCCAGTACTTC. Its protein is CASSLLQAQETQYF.

The CDR3 sequence is CASSEFGLGYEQYF. Written as DNA, the CDR3 is TGTGCCAGCAGTGAATTTGGGTTAGGGTACGAGCAGTACTTC. The chain carries TRBV6-5 and TRBJ2-7, with no clear D. Germline V gene data show CDR1 as MNHEY and CDR2 as SVGAGI. Trimming cost V 5 bases and J 4 bases, with 15 bases left between them. The CDR3 is 14 amino acids.

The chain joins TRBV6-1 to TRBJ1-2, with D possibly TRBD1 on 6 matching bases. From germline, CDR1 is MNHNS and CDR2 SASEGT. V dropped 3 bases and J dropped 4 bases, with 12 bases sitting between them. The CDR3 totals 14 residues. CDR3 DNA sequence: TGTGCCAGCAGTGACCCCGGGACAATCTATGGCTACACCTTC. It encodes CASSDPGTIYGYTF.

This CDR3 is CATEQGLQETQYF. In DNA form, the CDR3 reads TGTGCCACCGAACAGGGCTTACAAGAGACCCAGTACTTC. The genes are TRBV15 and TRBJ2-5, with a possible D match to TRBD1 (6 bases). Looked up from germline, CDR1 is LNHNV and CDR2 is YYDKDF (reference sequence). V lost 8 bases, J lost 2 bases, and 12 bases lay in between. The CDR3 contains 13 residues.

This CDR3 reads CSVENRGPSYEQYF. DNA for the CDR3: TGCAGCGTCGAAAATAGGGGCCCCTCCTACGAGCAGTACTTC. V usage is TRBV29-1 and J usage is TRBJ2-7, with TRBD1 as a possible D gene (5 bases). The CDR3 is made up of 14 amino acids. Trimming took 6 bases from V and 0 from J, leaving 15 bases between them. Germline V gives CDR1 SQVTM, CDR2 ANQGSEA.

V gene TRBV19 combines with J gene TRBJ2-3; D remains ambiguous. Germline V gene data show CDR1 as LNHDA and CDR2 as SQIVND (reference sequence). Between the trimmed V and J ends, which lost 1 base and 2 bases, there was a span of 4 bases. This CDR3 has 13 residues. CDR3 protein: CASSIGNTDTQYF. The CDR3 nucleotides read TGTGCCAGTAGTATAGGCAACACAGATACGCAGTATTTT.

CDR3 bases: TGTGCCAGCAGTGAATACCGGTCGAGGGACTATGGCTACACCTTC. As protein: CASSEYRSRDYGYTF. This chain links TRBV2 with TRBJ1-2; D ambiguous. Deletions cut 2 bases from V and 3 bases from J, with 13 bases between. The CDR3 is made up of 15 amino acids. Germline CDR1 is SNHLY and CDR2 is FYNNEI.

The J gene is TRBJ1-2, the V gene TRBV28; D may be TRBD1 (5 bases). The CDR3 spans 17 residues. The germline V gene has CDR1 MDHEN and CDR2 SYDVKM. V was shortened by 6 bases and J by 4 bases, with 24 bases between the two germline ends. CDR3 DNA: TGTGCCAGCAGACCAGCCGGACAAGCTGGTAGGGGCTATGGCTACACCTTC. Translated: CASRPAGQAGRGYGYTF.

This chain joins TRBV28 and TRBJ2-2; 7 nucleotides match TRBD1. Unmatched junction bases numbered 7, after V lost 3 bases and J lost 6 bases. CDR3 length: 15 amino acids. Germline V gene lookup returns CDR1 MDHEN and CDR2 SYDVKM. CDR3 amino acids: CASSFYNRGAGELFF. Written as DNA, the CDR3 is TGTGCCAGCAGTTTCTATAACAGGGGTGCCGGGGAGCTGTTTTTT.

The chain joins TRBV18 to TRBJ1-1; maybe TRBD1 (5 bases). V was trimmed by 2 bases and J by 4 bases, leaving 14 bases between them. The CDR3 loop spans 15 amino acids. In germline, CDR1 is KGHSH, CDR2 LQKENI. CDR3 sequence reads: CASSPISTGGTEAFF. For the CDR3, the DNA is TGTGCCAGCTCACCAATCAGTACCGGGGGCACTGAAGCTTTCTTT.

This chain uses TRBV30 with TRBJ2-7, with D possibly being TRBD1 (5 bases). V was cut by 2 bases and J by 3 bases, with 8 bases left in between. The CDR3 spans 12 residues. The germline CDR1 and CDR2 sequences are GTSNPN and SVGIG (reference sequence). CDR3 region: CAWSPDSYEQYF. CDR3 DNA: TGTGCCTGGAGTCCTGACAGCTACGAGCAGTACTTC.

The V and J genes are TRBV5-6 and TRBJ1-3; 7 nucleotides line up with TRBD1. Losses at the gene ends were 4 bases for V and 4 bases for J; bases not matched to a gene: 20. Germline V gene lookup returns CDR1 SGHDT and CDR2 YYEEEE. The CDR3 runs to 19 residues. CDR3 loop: CASSHGQVLSLSAGNTIYF. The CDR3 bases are TGTGCCAGCAGCCACGGACAGGTCTTATCCCTCTCTGCAGGAAACACCATATATTTT.

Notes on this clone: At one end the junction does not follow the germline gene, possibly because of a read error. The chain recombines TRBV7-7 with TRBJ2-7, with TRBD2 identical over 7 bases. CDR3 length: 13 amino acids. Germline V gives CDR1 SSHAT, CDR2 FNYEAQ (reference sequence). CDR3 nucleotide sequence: TGTGCTAGCAGCTGGGGAGGGAAGGACGAGCAGTACTTC. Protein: CASSWGGKDEQYF.

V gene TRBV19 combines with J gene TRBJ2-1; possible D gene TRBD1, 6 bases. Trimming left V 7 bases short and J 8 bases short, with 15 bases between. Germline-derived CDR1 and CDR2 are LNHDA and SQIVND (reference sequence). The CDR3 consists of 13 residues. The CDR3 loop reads CASTDRGGYEQFF. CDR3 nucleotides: TGTGCCAGTACCGATCGAGGGGGTTATGAGCAGTTCTTC. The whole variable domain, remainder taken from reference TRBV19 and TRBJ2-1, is DGGITQSPKYLFRKEGQNVTLSCEQNLNHDAMYWYRQDPGQGLRLIYYSQIVNDFQKGDIAEGYSVSREKKESFPLTVTSAQKNPTAFYLCASTDRGGYEQFFGPGTRLTVL.

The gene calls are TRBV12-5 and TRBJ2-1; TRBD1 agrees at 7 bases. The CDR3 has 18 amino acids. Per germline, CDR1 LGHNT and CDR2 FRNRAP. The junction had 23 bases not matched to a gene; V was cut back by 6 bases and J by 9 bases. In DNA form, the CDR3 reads TGTGCTAGTGGCGAACTACCGGGACAGCGAACCGGGACGATTGAGCAGTTCTTC. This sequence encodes CASGELPGQRTGTIEQFF.

CDR3 sequence (DNA): TGTGCCAGCAACAGAGACGGTAGCAATCAGCCCCAGCATTTT. Protein sequence: CASNRDGSNQPQHF. The gene calls are TRBV6-1 and TRBJ1-5; D not resolved. This CDR3 is 14 amino acids long. V lost 7 bases to trimming and J lost 0 bases, with 10 bases between them. Germline assignment: CDR1 MNHNS and CDR2 SASEGT.

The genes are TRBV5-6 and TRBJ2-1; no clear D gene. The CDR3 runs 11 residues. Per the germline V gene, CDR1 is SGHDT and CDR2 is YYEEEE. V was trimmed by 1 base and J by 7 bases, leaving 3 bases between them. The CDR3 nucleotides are TGTGCCAGCAGCTTGTCTAATGAGCAGTTCTTC. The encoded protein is CASSLSNEQFF.

CDR3 loop: CASSLPGYEQYF. The DNA for the CDR3 is TGTGCCAGCAGCTTACCGGGATACGAGCAGTACTTC. The chain employs TRBV7-6 and TRBJ2-7, with D maybe TRBD2 (5 bases). Trimming took 2 bases from V and 4 from J, leaving 6 bases between them. CDR1 SGHVS and CDR2 FNYEAQ come from the germline V gene. The CDR3 contains 12 residues.

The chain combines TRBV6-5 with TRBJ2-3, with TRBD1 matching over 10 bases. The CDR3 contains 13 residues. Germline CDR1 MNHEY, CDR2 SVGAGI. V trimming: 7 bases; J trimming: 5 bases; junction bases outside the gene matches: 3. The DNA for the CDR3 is TGTGCCAGCAAATGGACAGGGGGAGATACGCAGTATTTT. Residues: CASKWTGGDTQYF.

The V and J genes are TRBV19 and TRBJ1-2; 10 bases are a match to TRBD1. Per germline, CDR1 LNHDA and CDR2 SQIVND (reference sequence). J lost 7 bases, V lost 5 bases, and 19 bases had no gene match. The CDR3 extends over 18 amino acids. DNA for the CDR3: TGTGCCAGTAGTGATGCGTCGGACAGGGGGTATTTGGCACTTGGCTACACCTTC. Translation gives CASSDASDRGYLALGYTF.

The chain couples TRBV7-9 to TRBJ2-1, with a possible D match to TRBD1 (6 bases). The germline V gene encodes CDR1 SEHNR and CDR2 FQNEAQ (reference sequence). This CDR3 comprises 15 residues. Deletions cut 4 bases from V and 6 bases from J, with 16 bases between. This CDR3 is CASSYARGSLNEQFF. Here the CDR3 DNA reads TGTGCCAGCAGCTACGCCAGGGGATCACTCAATGAGCAGTTCTTC.

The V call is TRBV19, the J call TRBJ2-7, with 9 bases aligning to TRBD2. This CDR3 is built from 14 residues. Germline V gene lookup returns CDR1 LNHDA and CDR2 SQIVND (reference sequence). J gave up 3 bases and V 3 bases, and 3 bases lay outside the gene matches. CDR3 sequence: CASSIGTSFYEQYF. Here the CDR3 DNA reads TGTGCCAGTAGTATCGGGACTAGCTTCTACGAGCAGTACTTC.

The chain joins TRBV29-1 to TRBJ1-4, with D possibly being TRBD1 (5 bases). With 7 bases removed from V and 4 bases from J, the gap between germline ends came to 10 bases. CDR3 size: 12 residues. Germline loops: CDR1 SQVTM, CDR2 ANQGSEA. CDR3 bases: TGCAGCGGGACATTCCTTAATGAAAAACTGTTTTTT. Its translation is CSGTFLNEKLFF.

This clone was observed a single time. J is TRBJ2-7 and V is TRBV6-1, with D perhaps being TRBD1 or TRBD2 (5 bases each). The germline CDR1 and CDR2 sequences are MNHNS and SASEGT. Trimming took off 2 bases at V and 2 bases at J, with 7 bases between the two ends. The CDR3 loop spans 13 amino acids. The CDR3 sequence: CASSERGPYEQYF. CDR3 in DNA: TGTGCCAGCAGTGAAAGGGGACCCTACGAGCAGTACTTC.

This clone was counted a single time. The CDR3 loop is CASIPWIWINRGSSYEQYF. The CDR3, as DNA: TGTGCCAGCATCCCCTGGATCTGGATTAACAGGGGGAGCTCCTACGAGCAGTACTTC. The rearrangement joins TRBV9 to TRBJ2-7, with 8 bases that match TRBD1. The CDR3 length is 19 residues. Germline CDR1 is SGDLS and CDR2 is YYNGEE. Losses at the gene ends were 6 bases for V and 0 bases for J; bases not matched to a gene: 20.

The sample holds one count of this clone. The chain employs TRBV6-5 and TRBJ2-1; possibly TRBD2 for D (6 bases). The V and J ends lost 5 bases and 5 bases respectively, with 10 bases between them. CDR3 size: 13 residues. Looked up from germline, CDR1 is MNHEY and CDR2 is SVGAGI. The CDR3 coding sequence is TGTGCCAGCAGTCCCGGACTACACAATGAGCAGTTCTTC. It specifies CASSPGLHNEQFF.